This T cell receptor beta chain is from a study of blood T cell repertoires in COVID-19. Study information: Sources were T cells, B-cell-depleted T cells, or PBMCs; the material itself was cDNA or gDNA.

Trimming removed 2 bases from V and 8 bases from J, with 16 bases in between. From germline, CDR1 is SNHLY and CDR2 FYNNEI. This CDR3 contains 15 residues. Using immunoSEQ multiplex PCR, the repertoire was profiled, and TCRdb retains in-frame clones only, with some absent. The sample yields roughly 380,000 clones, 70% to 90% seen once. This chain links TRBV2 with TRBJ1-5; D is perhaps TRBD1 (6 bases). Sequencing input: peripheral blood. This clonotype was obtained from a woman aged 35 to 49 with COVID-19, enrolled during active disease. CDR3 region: CASSELGTNEEPQHF. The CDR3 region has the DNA TGTGCCAGCAGTGAATTGGGGACAAACGAAGAGCCCCAGCATTTT. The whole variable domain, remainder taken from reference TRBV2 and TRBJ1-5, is EPEVTQTPSHQVTQMGQEVILRCVPISNHLYFYWYRQILGQKVEFLVSFYNNEISEKSEIFDDQFSVERPDGSNFTLKIRSTKLEDSAMYFCASSELGTNEEPQHFGDGTRLSIL.